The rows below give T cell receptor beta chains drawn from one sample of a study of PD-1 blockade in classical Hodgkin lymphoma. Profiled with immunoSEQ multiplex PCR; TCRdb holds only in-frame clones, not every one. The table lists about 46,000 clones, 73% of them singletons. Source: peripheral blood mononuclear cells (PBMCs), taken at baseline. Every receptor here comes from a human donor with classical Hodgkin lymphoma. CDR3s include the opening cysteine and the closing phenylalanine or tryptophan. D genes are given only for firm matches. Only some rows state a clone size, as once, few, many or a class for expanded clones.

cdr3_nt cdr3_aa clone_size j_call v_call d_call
TGTGCCAGCAGTCCTAGCGGGGGGTTCTACGAGCAGTACTTC CASSPSGGFYEQYF - TRBJ2-7 TRBV27 TRBD2
TGTGCCGGGACAGGGGCGGGGACTGAAGCTTTCTTT CAGTGAGTEAFF few TRBJ1-1 TRBV28 TRBD1
TGTGCCAGCAAAACAGGGGGCCTAGTGGATTCACCCCTCCACTTT CASKTGGLVDSPLHF - TRBJ1-6 TRBV6-1 TRBD1
TGTGCCAGCAGCGTAGGGGGCCAAAGCTCTGGAAACACCATATATTTT CASSVGGQSSGNTIYF - TRBJ1-3 TRBV9 -
TGTGCCAGTAGTATAGGGGACACTCTAATCTATGGCTACACCTTC CASSIGDTLIYGYTF - TRBJ1-2 TRBV19 -
TGTGCCAGCAGCCAAGATCTTGGACAGGGTAGTGTTGGCTACACCTTC CASSQDLGQGSVGYTF - TRBJ1-2 TRBV14 TRBD1
TGTGCCACCAGCAGACCCGGACAGGGGAACTATGGCTACACCTTC CATSRPGQGNYGYTF - TRBJ1-2 TRBV15 TRBD1
TGCGCCAGCAGCCAAGATCAAGGGGGGTGGGAGCAGTTCTTC CASSQDQGGWEQFF few TRBJ2-1 TRBV4-1 -
TGTGCCAGTAGTATAGAGGGGACAGGGTATGGCTACACCTTC CASSIEGTGYGYTF few TRBJ1-2 TRBV19 TRBD1
TGCGCCAGCAGCTTGAACTGGGGGGCGACCCAGTACTTC CASSLNWGATQYF - TRBJ2-5 TRBV5-1 -
TGTGCCAGTAGTTTAGCGGGGGGGCCATACAATGAGCAGTTCTTC CASSLAGGPYNEQFF - TRBJ2-1 TRBV19 TRBD2
TGTGCCAGCAGTTTAGGGTTAGGGGGGGCGTACGAGCAGTACTTC CASSLGLGGAYEQYF - TRBJ2-7 TRBV28 -
TGTGCCAGCAGTTACTCGTCAGGGGACAGTCAGCCCCAGCATTTT CASSYSSGDSQPQHF - TRBJ1-5 TRBV6-5 TRBD1
TGTGCCACCAGCACCAGGGACCACACAGATACGCAGTATTTT CATSTRDHTDTQYF - TRBJ2-3 TRBV15 -
TGTGCCAGCAGTCCATGGGACAGGGAGGAGAACGAGCAGTACTTC CASSPWDREENEQYF once TRBJ2-7 TRBV28 TRBD1
TGTGCCAGCAGCCCCTCCGGTAGCAGAGTTGCAACTAATGAAAAACTGTTTTTT CASSPSGSRVATNEKLFF once TRBJ1-4 TRBV5-4 -
TGTGCCAGCGGAACGACCGGGGTCCAAGAGACCCAGTACTTC CASGTTGVQETQYF few TRBJ2-5 TRBV6-6 -
TGTGCCAGCAGCCTCTGGACAGGGCCGCAGTCCGGGGCCAACGTCCTGACTTTC CASSLWTGPQSGANVLTF - TRBJ2-6 TRBV2 TRBD1
TGTGCCAGCAGTTTACACTATGGCTACACCTTC CASSLHYGYTF - TRBJ1-2 TRBV28 -
TGCAGCGCCCAGGGGGCGTGGAACACTGAAGCTTTCTTT CSAQGAWNTEAFF few TRBJ1-1 TRBV29-1 TRBD1
TGTGCCACCAGCAGAGTCCAGGAAAGCAATCAGCCCCAGCATTTT CATSRVQESNQPQHF once TRBJ1-5 TRBV15 -
TGTGCCAGCAGTGTGAGACTAGCGGGAGAGAGCGGGGAGCTGTTTTTT CASSVRLAGESGELFF - TRBJ2-2 TRBV6-1 TRBD2
TGCGCCAGCAGCTGGTTAGGGGGAACACTGAAGACTGAAGCTTTCTTT CASSWLGGTLKTEAFF - TRBJ1-1 TRBV5-1 -
TGCGCCAGCAGCCATGACAGCGTTCCCGGGGACATTCAGTACTTC CASSHDSVPGDIQYF - TRBJ2-4 TRBV5-1 -
TGTGCCAGCAGCTTTACCCACGAGCAGTACTTC CASSFTHEQYF few TRBJ2-7 TRBV7-9 -
TGTGCCAGCAGTGAAGCGTCGGGGAATCAGCCCCAGCATTTT CASSEASGNQPQHF - TRBJ1-5 TRBV2 -
TGTGCTAGTGGTTTGGAAATGACAGGGGCTTTCTTT CASGLEMTGAFF - TRBJ1-1 TRBV12-5 TRBD1
TGCAGCGGGATCGGACAGGGAAACACTGAAGCTTTCTTT CSGIGQGNTEAFF - TRBJ1-1 TRBV29-1 TRBD1
TGCAGCGTCGGGGGAGGGGGCGCGAGCACTGAAGCTTTCTTT CSVGGGGASTEAFF - TRBJ1-1 TRBV29-1 TRBD1
TGTGCCAGCCGGATTTGGACAGGGGATGAGCAGTACTTC CASRIWTGDEQYF - TRBJ2-7 TRBV6-1 TRBD1
TGTGCAGGGAGGGAAGGAACTGAAGCTTTCTTT CAGREGTEAFF - TRBJ1-1 TRBV2 -
TGTGCCACCCGGCTAGCGGGAGCAGCCTACGAGCAGTACTTC CATRLAGAAYEQYF - TRBJ2-7 TRBV6-5 TRBD2
TGTGCCAGCAGCTTCCCGGCGGGAGAAGGCACCGGGGAGCTGTTTTTT CASSFPAGEGTGELFF few TRBJ2-2 TRBV7-8 TRBD2
TGCGCCAGCAGGCCGCCGGGACCCTTTGGAAACACCATATATTTT CASRPPGPFGNTIYF once TRBJ1-3 TRBV10-2 -
TGTGCCAGCAGCTTCCTCCGGGACAGGGAAGCTTTCTTT CASSFLRDREAFF - TRBJ1-1 TRBV7-8 TRBD1
TGCAGCGGCCCTCGACCGGGACAGGGGGGGCGGGAGCAGTACTTC CSGPRPGQGGREQYF - TRBJ2-7 TRBV29-1 TRBD1
TGTGCCAGCAGCTCGCAGGACAGGAACGAGCAGTACTTC CASSSQDRNEQYF - TRBJ2-7 TRBV7-9 TRBD1
TGTGCCAGCAGTTGGGGGGACAGGGATAATACTGAAGCTTTCTTT CASSWGDRDNTEAFF - TRBJ1-1 TRBV25-1 TRBD1
TGCGCCAGCAGCTTGACGCAGGGGACCGTCGAGCAGTACTTC CASSLTQGTVEQYF few TRBJ2-7 TRBV5-1 -
TGCAGCGTTGATTCTCTAGCGGGGGGGCAAGATACGCAGTATTTT CSVDSLAGGQDTQYF once TRBJ2-3 TRBV29-1 TRBD2
TGTGCCAGCAGCGTAATAACGAACACTGAAGCTTTCTTT CASSVITNTEAFF - TRBJ1-1 TRBV9 -
TGTGCCAGTAGTCTCGGGGGGAGCAATCAGCCCCAGCATTTT CASSLGGSNQPQHF few TRBJ1-5 TRBV19 -